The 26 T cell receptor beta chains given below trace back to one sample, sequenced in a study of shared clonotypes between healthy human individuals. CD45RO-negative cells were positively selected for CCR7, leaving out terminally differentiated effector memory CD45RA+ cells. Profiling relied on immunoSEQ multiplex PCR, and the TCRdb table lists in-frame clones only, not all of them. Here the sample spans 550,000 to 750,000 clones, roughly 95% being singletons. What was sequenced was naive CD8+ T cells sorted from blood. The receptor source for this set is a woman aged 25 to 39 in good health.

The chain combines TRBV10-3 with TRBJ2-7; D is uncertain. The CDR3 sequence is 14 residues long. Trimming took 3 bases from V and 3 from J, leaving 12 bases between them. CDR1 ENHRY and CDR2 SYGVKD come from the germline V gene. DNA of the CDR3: TGTGCCATCAGTGATTCGGCTGGGAACTACGAGCAGTACTTC. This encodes CAISDSAGNYEQYF.

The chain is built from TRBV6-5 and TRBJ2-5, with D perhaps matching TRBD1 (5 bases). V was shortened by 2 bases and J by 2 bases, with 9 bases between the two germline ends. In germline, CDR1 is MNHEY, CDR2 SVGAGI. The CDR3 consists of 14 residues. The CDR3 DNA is TGTGCCAGCAGTTACGTGGCAGGGCAAGAGACCCAGTACTTC. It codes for CASSYVAGQETQYF.

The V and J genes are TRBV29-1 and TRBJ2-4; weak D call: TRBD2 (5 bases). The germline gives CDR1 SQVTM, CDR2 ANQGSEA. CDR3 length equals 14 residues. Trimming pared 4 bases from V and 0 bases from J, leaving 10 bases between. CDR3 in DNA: TGCAGCGTTGTCGGGGTGGGAGCCAAAAACATTCAGTACTTC. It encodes CSVVGVGAKNIQYF.

As DNA, the CDR3 is TGTGCCAGTAGTATCGGGGTTGCATTAGCGGGTACCTACGAGCAGTACTTC. It specifies CASSIGVALAGTYEQYF. This chain links TRBV19 with TRBJ2-7; 7 bases line up with TRBD2. This CDR3 comprises 17 residues. Germline V gives CDR1 LNHDA, CDR2 SQIVND (reference sequence). Losses at the gene ends were 3 bases for V and 2 bases for J; bases not matched to a gene: 13. Together with reference TRBV19 and TRBJ2-7, the CDR3 gives the full variable domain: DGGITQSPKYLFRKEGQNVTLSCEQNLNHDAMYWYRQDPGQGLRLIYYSQIVNDFQKGDIAEGYSVSREKKESFPLTVTSAQKNPTAFYLCASSIGVALAGTYEQYFGPGTRLTVT.

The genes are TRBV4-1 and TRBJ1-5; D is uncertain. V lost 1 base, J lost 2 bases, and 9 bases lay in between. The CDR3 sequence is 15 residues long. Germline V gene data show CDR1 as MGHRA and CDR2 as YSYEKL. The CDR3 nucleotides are TGCGCCAGCAGCCAAGTTTTGACGGGCAATCAGCCCCAGCATTTT. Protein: CASSQVLTGNQPQHF.

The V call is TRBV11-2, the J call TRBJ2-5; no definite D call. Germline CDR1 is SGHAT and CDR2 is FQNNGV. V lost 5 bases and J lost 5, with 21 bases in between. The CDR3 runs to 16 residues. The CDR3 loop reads CASSPGEVHPLETQYF. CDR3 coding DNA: TGTGCCAGCAGCCCCGGCGAAGTCCATCCCTTGGAGACCCAGTACTTC.

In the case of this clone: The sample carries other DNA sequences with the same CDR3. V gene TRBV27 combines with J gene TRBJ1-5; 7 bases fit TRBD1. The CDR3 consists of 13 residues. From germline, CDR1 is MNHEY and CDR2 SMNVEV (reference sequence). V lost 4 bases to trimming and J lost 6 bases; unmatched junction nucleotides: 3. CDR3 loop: CASSYQGGQPQHF. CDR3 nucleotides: TGTGCCAGCAGTTACCAGGGGGGTCAGCCCCAGCATTTT.

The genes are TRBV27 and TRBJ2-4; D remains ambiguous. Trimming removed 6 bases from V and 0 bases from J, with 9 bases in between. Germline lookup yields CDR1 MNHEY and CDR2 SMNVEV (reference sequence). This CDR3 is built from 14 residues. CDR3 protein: CASSAGIAKNIQYF. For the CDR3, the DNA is TGTGCCAGCAGCGCAGGAATAGCCAAAAACATTCAGTACTTC.

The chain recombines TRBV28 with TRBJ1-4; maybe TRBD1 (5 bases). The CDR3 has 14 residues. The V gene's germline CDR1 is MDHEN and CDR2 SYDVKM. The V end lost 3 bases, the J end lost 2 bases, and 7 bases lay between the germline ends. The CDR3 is CASSFRDTNEKLFF. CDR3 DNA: TGTGCCAGCAGTTTCCGGGACACTAATGAAAAACTGTTTTTT.

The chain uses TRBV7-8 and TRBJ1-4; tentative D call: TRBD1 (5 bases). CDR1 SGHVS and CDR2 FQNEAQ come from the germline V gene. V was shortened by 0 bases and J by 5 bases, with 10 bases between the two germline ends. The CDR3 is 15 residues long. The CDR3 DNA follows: TGTGCCAGCAGCTTAGCGCTGGAGGGGAATGAAAAACTGTTTTTT. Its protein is CASSLALEGNEKLFF.

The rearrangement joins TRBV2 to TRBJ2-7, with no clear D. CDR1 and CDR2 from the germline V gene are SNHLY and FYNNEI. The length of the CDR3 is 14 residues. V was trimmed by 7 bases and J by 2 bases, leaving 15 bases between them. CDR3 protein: CASIGHNPPYEQYF. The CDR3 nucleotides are TGTGCCAGCATCGGGCATAACCCTCCCTACGAGCAGTACTTC.

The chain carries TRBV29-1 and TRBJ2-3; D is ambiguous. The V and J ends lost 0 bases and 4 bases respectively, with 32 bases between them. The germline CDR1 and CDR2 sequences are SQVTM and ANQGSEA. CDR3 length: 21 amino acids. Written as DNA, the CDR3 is TGCAGCGTTGAAGACCCCATATCAGAGCAAAGGCGCCGCGAAGGTGCAGATACGCAGTATTTT. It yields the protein CSVEDPISEQRRREGADTQYF.

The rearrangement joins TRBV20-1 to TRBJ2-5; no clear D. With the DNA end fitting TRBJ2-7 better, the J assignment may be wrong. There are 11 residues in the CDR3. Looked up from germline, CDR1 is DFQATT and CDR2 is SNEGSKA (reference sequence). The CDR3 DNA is TGCAGTGGGAGTCTCGGGCCCGAGCAGTACTTC. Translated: CSGSLGPEQYF.

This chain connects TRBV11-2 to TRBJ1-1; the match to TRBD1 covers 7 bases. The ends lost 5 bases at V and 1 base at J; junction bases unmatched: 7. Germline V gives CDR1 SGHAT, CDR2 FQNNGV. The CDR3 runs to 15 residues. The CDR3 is CASSSPGQRNTEAFF. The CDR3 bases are TGTGCCAGCAGCAGCCCGGGACAGAGGAACACTGAAGCTTTCTTT.

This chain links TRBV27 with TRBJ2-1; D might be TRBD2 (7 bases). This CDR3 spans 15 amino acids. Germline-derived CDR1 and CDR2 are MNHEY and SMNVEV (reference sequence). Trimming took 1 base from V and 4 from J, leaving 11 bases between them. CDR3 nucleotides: TGTGCCAGCAGTTTATTGGGGGGGCCGTACAATGAGCAGTTCTTC. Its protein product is CASSLLGGPYNEQFF.

CDR3 in amino acids: CASSPNGGLNEKLFF. The CDR3, as DNA: TGTGCCAGCAGCCCAAATGGGGGCCTCAATGAAAAACTGTTTTTT. The rearrangement uses TRBV5-4 and TRBJ1-4, with D perhaps TRBD1 (6 bases). The CDR3 loop spans 15 amino acids. V was shortened by 4 bases and J by 5 bases, with 15 bases between the two germline ends. CDR1 is SGHNT, CDR2 YYREEE, per germline (reference sequence).

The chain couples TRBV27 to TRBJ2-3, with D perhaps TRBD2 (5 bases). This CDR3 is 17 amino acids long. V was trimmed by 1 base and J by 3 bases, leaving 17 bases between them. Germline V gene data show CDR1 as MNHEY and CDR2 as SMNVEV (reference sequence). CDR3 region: CASSLYPSPKVTDTQYF. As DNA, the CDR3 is TGTGCCAGCAGTTTATACCCTAGCCCGAAGGTAACAGATACGCAGTATTTT.

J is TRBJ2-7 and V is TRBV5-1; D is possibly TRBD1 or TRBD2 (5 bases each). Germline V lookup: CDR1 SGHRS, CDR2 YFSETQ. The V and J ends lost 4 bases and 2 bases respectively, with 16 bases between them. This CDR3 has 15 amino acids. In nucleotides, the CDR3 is TGCGCCAGCAGCCCCTGGGACGGAACGGCCTACGAGCAGTACTTC. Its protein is CASSPWDGTAYEQYF.

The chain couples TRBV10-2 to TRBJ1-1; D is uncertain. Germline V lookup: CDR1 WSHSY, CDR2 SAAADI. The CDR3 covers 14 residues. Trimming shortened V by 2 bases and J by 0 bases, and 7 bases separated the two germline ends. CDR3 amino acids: CASSEGRMNTEAFF. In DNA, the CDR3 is TGCGCCAGCAGTGAGGGCAGGATGAACACTGAAGCTTTCTTT.

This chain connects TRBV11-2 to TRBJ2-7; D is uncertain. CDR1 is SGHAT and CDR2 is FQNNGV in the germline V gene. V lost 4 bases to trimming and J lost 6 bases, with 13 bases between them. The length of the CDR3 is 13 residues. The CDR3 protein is CASSSEWRSEQYF. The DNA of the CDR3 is TGTGCCAGCAGCTCGGAGTGGCGCTCCGAGCAGTACTTC. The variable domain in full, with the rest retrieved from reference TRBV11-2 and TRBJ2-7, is EAGVAQSPRYKIIEKRQSVAFWCNPISGHATLYWYQQILGQGPKLLIQFQNNGVVDDSQLPKDRFSAERLKGVDSTLKIQPAKLEDSAVYLCASSSEWRSEQYFGPGTRLTVT.

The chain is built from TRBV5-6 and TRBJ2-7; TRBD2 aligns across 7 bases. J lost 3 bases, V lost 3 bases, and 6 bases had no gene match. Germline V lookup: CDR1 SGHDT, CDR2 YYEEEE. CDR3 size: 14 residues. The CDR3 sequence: CASSYYSGFYEQYF. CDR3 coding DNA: TGTGCCAGCAGCTACTATAGCGGGTTCTACGAGCAGTACTTC.

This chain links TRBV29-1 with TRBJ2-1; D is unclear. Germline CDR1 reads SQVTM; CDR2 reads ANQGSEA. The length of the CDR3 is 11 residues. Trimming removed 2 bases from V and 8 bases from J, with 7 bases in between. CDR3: CSVEPNHEQFF. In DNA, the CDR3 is TGCAGCGTTGAACCCAACCATGAGCAGTTCTTC.

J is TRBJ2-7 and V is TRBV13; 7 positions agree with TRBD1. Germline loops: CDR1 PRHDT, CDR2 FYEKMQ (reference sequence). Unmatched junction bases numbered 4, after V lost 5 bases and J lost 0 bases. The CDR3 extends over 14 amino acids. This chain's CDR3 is CASSLRGTSYEQYF. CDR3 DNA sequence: TGTGCCAGCAGCCTCAGGGGGACCTCCTACGAGCAGTACTTC.

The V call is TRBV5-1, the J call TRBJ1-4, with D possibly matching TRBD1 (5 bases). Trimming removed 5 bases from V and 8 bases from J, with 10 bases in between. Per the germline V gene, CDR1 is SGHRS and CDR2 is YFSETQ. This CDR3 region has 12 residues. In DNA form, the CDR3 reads TGCGCCAGCAGGGGGGAGGAGGAAAAACTGTTTTTT. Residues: CASRGEEEKLFF.

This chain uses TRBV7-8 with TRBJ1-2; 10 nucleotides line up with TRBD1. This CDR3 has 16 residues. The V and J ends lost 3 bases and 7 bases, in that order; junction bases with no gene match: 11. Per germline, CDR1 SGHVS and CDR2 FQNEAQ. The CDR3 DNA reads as TGTGCCAGCAGCTTTCCCACAGAGACAGGGGGCGGTGGCTACACCTTC. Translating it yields CASSFPTETGGGGYTF.

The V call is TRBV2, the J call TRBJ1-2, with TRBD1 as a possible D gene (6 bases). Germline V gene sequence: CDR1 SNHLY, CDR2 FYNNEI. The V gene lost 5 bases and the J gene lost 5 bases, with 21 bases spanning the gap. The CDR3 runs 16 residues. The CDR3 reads CASSYSGQPLGYGYTF. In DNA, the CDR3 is TGTGCCAGCAGTTATTCCGGACAGCCCCTAGGATATGGCTACACCTTC. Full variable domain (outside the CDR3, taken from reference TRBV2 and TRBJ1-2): EPEVTQTPSHQVTQMGQEVILRCVPISNHLYFYWYRQILGQKVEFLVSFYNNEISEKSEIFDDQFSVERPDGSNFTLKIRSTKLEDSAMYFCASSYSGQPLGYGYTFGSGTRLTVV.